One and the same sample provided the 20 T cell receptor beta chains below, sequenced in a study of CD8 T cells in ankylosing spondylitis. TCRdb independently ran MiXCR on the 5' RACE reads; one entry per CDR3 protein. Among some 130,000 distinct CDR3 sequences listed, around 9% were seen once. The sequencing sample was made of blood, either unsorted or a sorted T cell fraction (not recorded which). These receptors originate from a male donor with ankylosing spondylitis or in good health (not recorded which).

This clonotype came up many times. The chain uses TRBV20-1 and TRBJ1-5; the D gene is possibly TRBD1 (5 bases). Germline lookup yields CDR1 DFQATT and CDR2 SNEGSKA (reference sequence). This CDR3 comprises 14 residues. Between the trimmed V and J ends, which lost 2 bases and 1 base, there was a span of 9 bases. The CDR3 spells CSARSGGSNQPQHF. The CDR3 bases are TGCAGTGCTAGATCCGGGGGGAGCAATCAGCCCCAGCATTTT.

This clonotype has a handful of counts. The V and J genes are TRBV7-9 and TRBJ2-7, with D uncertain. CDR3 length: 11 amino acids. Germline V gene sequence: CDR1 SEHNR, CDR2 FQNEAQ (reference sequence). Trimming left V 5 bases short and J 2 bases short, with 4 bases between. DNA of the CDR3: TGTGCCAGCAGCGCCACCTACGAGCAGTACTTC. Its translation is CASSATYEQYF.

DNA for the CDR3: TGTGCCAGCAGCAAAGCGGGAGGGCTCACAGATACGCAGTATTTT. Protein: CASSKAGGLTDTQYF. The chain couples TRBV7-9 to TRBJ2-3; 10 bases line up with TRBD2. Germline V gives CDR1 SEHNR, CDR2 FQNEAQ (reference sequence). This CDR3 has 15 residues. J gave up 2 bases and V 5 bases, and 4 bases lay outside the gene matches.

V usage is TRBV25-1 and J usage is TRBJ2-4; 7 positions match TRBD1. Unmatched junction bases numbered 5, after V lost 5 bases and J lost 1 base. Per germline, CDR1 MGHDK and CDR2 SYGVNS. The length of the CDR3 is 15 residues. The CDR3, as DNA: TGTGCCAGCAGTACAGGGGAGTTGGCCAAAAACATTCAGTACTTC. This sequence encodes CASSTGELAKNIQYF.

The V and J genes are TRBV20-1 and TRBJ2-2; D might be TRBD1 (6 bases). Germline values: CDR1 DFQATT, CDR2 SNEGSKA (reference sequence). Trimming shortened V by 5 bases and J by 1 base, and 11 bases separated the two germline ends. This CDR3 region has 14 residues. This chain's CDR3 is CSASGTLNTGELFF. Written as DNA, the CDR3 is TGCAGTGCTTCCGGGACACTGAACACCGGGGAGCTGTTTTTT.

This clonotype was recorded many times. This chain uses TRBV6-5 with TRBJ1-2; D is uncertain. Germline CDR1 is MNHEY and CDR2 is SVGAGI. This CDR3 is built from 13 residues. Trimming shortened V by 2 bases and J by 5 bases, and 9 bases separated the two germline ends. The DNA for the CDR3 is TGTGCCAGCAGTTACCAACCCACTTATGGCTACACCTTC. It yields the protein CASSYQPTYGYTF.

This clonotype was counted at least ten times. The rearrangement links TRBV4-3 to TRBJ2-5, with 12 bases lining up with TRBD2. Germline-derived CDR1 and CDR2 are LGHNA and YSLEER. After removal of 1 base from V and 3 bases from J, the junction contained 0 bases not matched to a gene. The CDR3 is made up of 15 amino acids. CDR3 DNA: TGCGCCAGCAGCCAAGGACTAGCGGGAGAAGAGACCCAGTACTTC. This encodes CASSQGLAGEETQYF.

The V call is TRBV19, the J call TRBJ2-2; D gene uncertain. Trimming stripped 4 bases from V and 0 bases from J, with 9 bases between. CDR1 and CDR2 (germline): LNHDA, SQIVND (reference sequence). The CDR3 totals 15 residues. CDR3 residues: CASSTVPTNTGELFF. CDR3 DNA sequence: TGTGCCAGTAGTACTGTCCCGACGAACACCGGGGAGCTGTTTTTT.

In this sample, this clonotype turned up many times. V gene TRBV5-1 combines with J gene TRBJ1-5, with 7 bases that match TRBD1. Unmatched junction bases numbered 4, after V lost 1 base and J lost 6 bases. CDR1 is SGHRS and CDR2 is YFSETQ in the germline V gene. This CDR3 spans 14 amino acids. DNA of the CDR3: TGCGCCAGCAGCTTGCAAGGGGGCGGTCAGCCCCAGCATTTT. Amino acids: CASSLQGGGQPQHF.

The table lists this clonotype with many counts. The gene calls are TRBV7-6 and TRBJ1-6; 7 bases line up with TRBD1. Germline loops: CDR1 SGHVS, CDR2 FNYEAQ. The CDR3 loop spans 15 amino acids. J was trimmed by 14 bases and V by 5 bases; bases with no gene match: 15. The CDR3 coding sequence is TGTGCCAGCAGCCCGACGACAGGGCCGAATCTAGCCCTCCACTTT. The encoded protein is CASSPTTGPNLALHF.

The chain couples TRBV29-1 to TRBJ2-1; D possibly corresponds to TRBD1 (6 bases). The CDR3 extends over 15 amino acids. Germline V gene lookup returns CDR1 SQVTM and CDR2 ANQGSEA. Deletions cut 5 bases from V and 4 bases from J, with 18 bases between. The CDR3 loop reads CSVPGTPGAYNEQFF. The CDR3 nucleotides read TGCAGCGTTCCCGGGACACCCGGGGCTTACAATGAGCAGTTCTTC.

This clonotype came up many times. J is TRBJ2-1 and V is TRBV6-5; D may be TRBD2 (6 bases). The CDR3 loop spans 17 amino acids. Trimming cost V 0 bases and J 0 bases, with 12 bases left between them. The germline CDR1 and CDR2 sequences are MNHEY and SVGAGI. CDR3: CASSYSAGPSSYNEQFF. Here the CDR3 DNA reads TGTGCCAGCAGTTACTCGGCGGGACCAAGCTCCTACAATGAGCAGTTCTTC.

This clonotype was seen at least ten times. This rearrangement joins TRBV27 to TRBJ2-1; 13 bases agree with TRBD2. Germline V gene sequence: CDR1 MNHEY, CDR2 SMNVEV (reference sequence). The CDR3 contains 15 residues. Trimming removed 4 bases from V and 6 bases from J; junction bases left unmatched: 3. The CDR3 protein is CASSSRLAGGNEQFF. The CDR3 nucleotides read TGTGCCAGCAGTTCGCGACTAGCGGGAGGCAATGAGCAGTTCTTC.

This clonotype was counted at least ten times. The chain links TRBV7-2 to TRBJ2-1, with 8 bases lining up with TRBD2. The V and J ends lost 5 bases and 8 bases, in that order; junction bases with no gene match: 11. CDR3 length: 15 residues. The germline V gene has CDR1 SGHTA and CDR2 FQGNSA. CDR3 in amino acids: CASSLQAGDSDEQFF. CDR3 bases: TGTGCCAGCAGCCTCCAAGCGGGAGATTCCGATGAGCAGTTCTTC.

This clonotype has at least ten counts. This chain joins TRBV20-1 and TRBJ1-4, with D hard to call. Between the trimmed V and J ends, which lost 3 bases and 8 bases, there was a span of 13 bases. This CDR3 has 13 residues. Germline V CDR1 and CDR2: DFQATT, SNEGSKA (reference sequence). For the CDR3, the DNA is TGCAGTGCTAGGGCCGAGCGGGGAGAAAAACTGTTTTTT. It is translated as CSARAERGEKLFF.

This clonotype has only a few counts. The chain is built from TRBV29-1 and TRBJ2-5, with 9 bases identical to TRBD2. Trimming removed 7 bases from V and 5 bases from J; junction bases left unmatched: 5. The CDR3 spans 12 residues. CDR1 and CDR2 from the germline V gene are SQVTM and ANQGSEA. This CDR3 is CSALAGVETQYF. The DNA of the CDR3 is TGCAGCGCCTTAGCGGGAGTGGAGACCCAGTACTTC.

This clonotype was counted many times. CDR3 amino acids: CASSVEDITGYEQYF. CDR3 nucleotide sequence: TGTGCCAGCAGCGTAGAGGACATAACGGGCTACGAGCAGTACTTC. The chain recombines TRBV9 with TRBJ2-7; D is possibly TRBD1 (5 bases). There are 15 residues in the CDR3. Trimming shortened V by 0 bases and J by 3 bases, and 13 bases separated the two germline ends. The germline V gene encodes CDR1 SGDLS and CDR2 YYNGEE.

This clonotype was seen repeatedly, ten times or more. This chain joins TRBV29-1 and TRBJ2-7, with 10 bases identical to TRBD1. CDR1 and CDR2 from the germline V gene are SQVTM and ANQGSEA. After removal of 4 bases from V and 7 bases from J, the junction contained 7 bases not matched to a gene. There are 13 residues in the CDR3. The CDR3 region is CSVGDRGRKEQYF. DNA for the CDR3: TGCAGCGTTGGAGACAGGGGGCGCAAAGAGCAGTACTTC.

This clonotype has a count of ten or more. This chain connects TRBV3-1 to TRBJ2-1; no firm D call. V dropped 1 base and J dropped 10 bases, with 20 bases sitting between them. Per germline, CDR1 LGHDT and CDR2 YNNKEL (reference sequence). This CDR3 spans 16 amino acids. The CDR3 nucleotides are TGTGCCAGCAGCCAAGTTTCTAGGGCCTTAAAACGGGAGCAGTTCTTC. Translated, it gives CASSQVSRALKREQFF.

There are a few counts of this clonotype. This chain uses TRBV5-4 with TRBJ2-7, with D perhaps being TRBD1 or TRBD2 (5 bases each). The V gene's germline CDR1 is SGHNT and CDR2 YYREEE (reference sequence). The V end was cut by 0 bases, the J end by 7 bases, with 11 bases between. CDR3 length equals 13 residues. This chain's CDR3 is CASSLEWDREQYF. In nucleotides, the CDR3 is TGTGCCAGCAGCTTGGAATGGGACCGGGAGCAGTACTTC.